Below, 20 T cell receptor beta chains from the same sample are listed, as sequenced in a study of T cells after posttransplantation cyclophosphamide. Treatment was busulfan-fludarabine conditioning, a marrow graft, and cyclophosphamide on days +3 and +4. Method: immunoSEQ multiplex PCR; TCRdb's copy keeps in-frame clones and lacks some. The sample contains fewer than 5,000 clones, none of them singletons. This sample comprised PBMCs, obtained after allogeneic stem cell transplant with posttransplant cyclophosphamide. Source of these receptors: a female patient aged 18-30 years who received an allogeneic stem cell transplant from an unrelated donor, was CMV-positive, and had acute GVHD only. Some T cells may have come from the graft donor.

This clone was observed many times. The genes are TRBV27 and TRBJ2-7; D perhaps matches TRBD2 (5 bases). The V end was cut by 2 bases, the J end by 6 bases, with 17 bases between. The germline V gene has CDR1 MNHEY and CDR2 SMNVEV (reference sequence). The CDR3 consists of 15 residues. The CDR3 sequence: CASSLAGRSSGEQYF. The DNA of the CDR3 is TGTGCCAGCAGTTTAGCGGGCCGATCCTCGGGCGAGCAGTACTTC.

This clone was counted many times. The chain uses TRBV5-1 and TRBJ2-3; 7 bases agree with TRBD2. CDR3 length: 15 residues. Germline CDR1 and CDR2: SGHRS and YFSETQ. The V and J ends lost 4 bases and 4 bases, in that order; junction bases with no gene match: 9. CDR3 loop: CASSGGSPGPDTQYF. The CDR3 nucleotides read TGCGCCAGCAGCGGCGGGAGTCCGGGCCCAGATACGCAGTATTTT.

Of note for this clone: A far larger clone is just one base off, so this is likely a read error. The chain recombines TRBV30 with TRBJ2-1; 11 nucleotides align to TRBD2. Germline loops: CDR1 GTSNPN, CDR2 SVGIG (reference sequence). The CDR3 has 17 amino acids. CDR3: CAWSVISGRAKLVEQLF. The CDR3 region has the DNA TGTGCCTGGAGTGTAATTAGCGGGAGGGCCAAGCTTGTTGAGCAGCTCTTC.

In its sample, this clone was seen many times. This chain links TRBV29-1 with TRBJ2-7; 9 bases map to TRBD1. From germline, CDR1 is SQVTM and CDR2 ANQGSEA. V was clipped by 6 bases and J by 6 bases; unmatched bases: 15. This CDR3 spans 15 amino acids. The CDR3: CSVQAGTGKISEQYF. For the CDR3, the DNA is TGCAGCGTCCAGGCCGGGACAGGGAAGATTTCCGAGCAGTACTTC.

This clone has a count of ten or more. The genes are TRBV28 and TRBJ2-3; weak D call: TRBD2 (6 bases). The ends were cut back, 6 bases at V and 5 bases at J, with 15 bases in the middle. CDR3 length: 14 amino acids. The germline CDR1 and CDR2 sequences are MDHEN and SYDVKM. The CDR3 nucleotides read TGTGCCAGCAGCCTTCTCGGGACTGGAGATACGCAGTATTTT. Protein: CASSLLGTGDTQYF.

This clone was observed many times. In DNA form, the CDR3 reads TGTGCCAGCAGCTTAGGGCAACAGGGGAGCACTGAAGCTTTCTTT. It specifies CASSLGQQGSTEAFF. The V call is TRBV7-6, the J call TRBJ1-1, with 7 bases matching TRBD1. The J segment lost 4 bases and the V segment lost 1 base, leaving 6 bases of the junction unmatched. CDR1 and CDR2 from the germline V gene are SGHVS and FNYEAQ. This CDR3 contains 15 residues.

This clone was observed at least ten times. The chain links TRBV5-8 to TRBJ2-7; D is possibly TRBD1 or TRBD2 (6 bases each). Germline-derived CDR1 and CDR2 are SGHTS and YDEGEE. This CDR3 has 12 amino acids. The V end was cut by 5 bases, the J end by 7 bases, with 13 bases between. CDR3 sequence reads: CASSLTGGEQYF. DNA of the CDR3: TGTGCCAGCAGTTTGACAGGAGGGGAGCAGTACTTC.

This clone was found many times. The V call is TRBV6-1, the J call TRBJ2-1; maybe TRBD1 (5 bases). The CDR3 consists of 13 residues. The V gene's germline CDR1 is MNHNS and CDR2 SASEGT. V lost 4 bases to trimming and J lost 6 bases, with 10 bases between them. CDR3 sequence: CASSALGVNEQFF. The CDR3 DNA reads as TGTGCCAGCAGTGCCCTAGGGGTCAATGAGCAGTTCTTC.

This clone was recorded many times. The V gene is TRBV9, the J gene TRBJ2-7; TRBD1 agrees at 8 bases. CDR3 length equals 16 residues. V gave up 3 bases and J gave up 2 bases; unmatched junction bases: 10. Germline CDR1 and CDR2: SGDLS and YYNGEE. CDR3 region: CASSGGTGQYTYEQYF. CDR3 nucleotides: TGTGCCAGCAGCGGGGGGACAGGCCAATACACCTACGAGCAGTACTTC.

This clone was counted ten times or more. The V and J genes are TRBV19 and TRBJ2-3, with TRBD1 matching over 8 bases. With 5 bases clipped from V and 0 bases from J, the junction kept 4 bases outside the gene matches. This CDR3 comprises 15 residues. CDR1 and CDR2 (germline): LNHDA, SQIVND (reference sequence). CDR3 coding DNA: TGTGCCAGTAGTTTGCGACAGGGGAGCACAGATACGCAGTATTTT. It codes for CASSLRQGSTDTQYF.

This clone occurred many times. The V and J genes are TRBV7-6 and TRBJ2-7; 7 bases are a match to TRBD1. The ends lost 1 base at V and 4 bases at J; junction bases unmatched: 7. The CDR3 covers 15 residues. CDR1 is SGHVS and CDR2 is FNYEAQ in the germline V gene. CDR3 in amino acids: CASSLDPGQNYEQYF. The DNA for the CDR3 is TGTGCCAGCAGCTTAGACCCGGGACAGAATTACGAGCAGTACTTC. The full variable domain, completed using reference TRBV7-6 and TRBJ2-7, is GAGVSQSPRYKVTKRGQDVALRCDPISGHVSLYWYRQALGQGPEFLTYFNYEAQQDKSGLPNDRFSAERPEGSISTLTIQRTEQRDSAMYRCASSLDPGQNYEQYFGPGTRLTVT.

This clone was recorded many times. The J gene is TRBJ1-4, the V gene TRBV10-3; D is undetermined. V lost 11 bases and J lost 3, with 13 bases in between. From germline, CDR1 is ENHRY and CDR2 SYGVKD. This CDR3 contains 13 residues. CDR3 residues: CAVTRDPNEKLFF. The CDR3 DNA follows: TGTGCCGTCACGAGGGATCCTAATGAAAAACTGTTTTTT.

In its sample, this clone was seen many times. The chain combines TRBV4-2 with TRBJ2-7, with 10 bases aligning to TRBD2. The germline CDR1 and CDR2 sequences are LGHNA and YNFKEQ. This CDR3 has 15 amino acids. The ends lost 0 bases at V and 2 bases at J; junction bases unmatched: 1. CDR3 DNA: TGTGCCAGCAGCCAAGAACTAGCGGGACCCTACGAGCAGTACTTC. It yields the protein CASSQELAGPYEQYF.

This clone was counted ten times or more. This chain uses TRBV6-1 with TRBJ2-1; D is undetermined. Germline V CDR1 and CDR2: MNHNS, SASEGT. V lost 2 bases and J lost 4, with 15 bases in between. The CDR3 is made up of 16 amino acids. CDR3 sequence: CASSELPGSIYNEQFF. The CDR3 bases are TGTGCCAGCAGTGAATTACCAGGATCTATATACAATGAGCAGTTCTTC.

The rearrangement links TRBV9 to TRBJ2-1; the D is unclear. Trimming took 0 bases from V and 5 from J, leaving 12 bases between them. CDR1 is SGDLS, CDR2 YYNGEE, per germline. The CDR3 is 15 amino acids. The chain's CDR3 is CASSVEALDDNEQFF. The CDR3 nucleotides read TGTGCCAGCAGCGTAGAGGCCCTAGATGACAATGAGCAGTTCTTC.

This clone was seen repeatedly, ten times or more. The CDR3 here is CSVGQRKNYGYTF. The CDR3 DNA reads as TGCAGCGTCGGACAGAGAAAAAACTATGGCTACACCTTC. The chain recombines TRBV29-1 with TRBJ1-2; D might be TRBD1 (6 bases). The V end was cut by 6 bases, the J end by 2 bases, with 13 bases between. Germline CDR1 is SQVTM and CDR2 is ANQGSEA. The CDR3 length is 13 residues.

This clone is medium-sized by share. The junction departs from the called germline gene at one end, perhaps through a read error. CDR3 coding DNA: TGTGCTAGCAGCCGCATAGCGGGAGCGGAGACCCAGTACTTC. It specifies CASSRIAGAETQYF. The rearrangement links TRBV7-7 to TRBJ2-5; 9 nucleotides agree with TRBD2. Germline V gives CDR1 SSHAT, CDR2 FNYEAQ (reference sequence). The CDR3 consists of 14 residues.

This clone was counted many times. V is TRBV27 and J is TRBJ1-1; D gene uncertain. The CDR3 is 12 residues long. Per the germline V gene, CDR1 is MNHEY and CDR2 is SMNVEV (reference sequence). The germline V and J ends were trimmed by 3 bases and 6 bases, with 8 bases remaining between them. DNA of the CDR3: TGTGCCAGCAGTTTCCCCGGGGCTGAAGCTTTCTTT. This gives the protein CASSFPGAEAFF.

This chain links TRBV5-1 with TRBJ2-5, with 9 bases lining up with TRBD1. The closer fit of TRBJ2-7 to the DNA end suggests the J call may be wrong. Germline V lookup: CDR1 SGHRS, CDR2 YFSETQ. The CDR3 is made up of 15 amino acids. The CDR3 loop is CASSFAGGQGYEQYF. CDR3 sequence (DNA): TGCGCCAGCAGCTTCGCTGGGGGACAGGGCTACGAGCAGTACTTC.

This clone showed up many times. The genes are TRBV15 and TRBJ1-3; D uncertain. V lost 3 bases to trimming and J lost 9 bases, with 15 bases between them. The CDR3 is made up of 14 amino acids. CDR1 LNHNV and CDR2 YYDKDF come from the germline V gene (reference sequence). CDR3 in DNA: TGTGCCACCAGCAGTTCTGGAGGAGGCGGCACCATATATTTT. It translates to CATSSSGGGGTIYF.